This section outlines one TCR beta chain sequence together with its context. Alpha- and beta-chain coverage of first-strand cDNA came from TRAV- and TRBV-specific primers. Amplification, which lasted around 21 PCR cycles, used a constant-region primer and V-primer adapter to amplify TCRs. From the reads, TCRdb called clonotypes with MiXCR, one entry per CDR3 protein. This table has approximately 6,000 distinct CDR3 sequences, about four fifths appearing once. The V and J ends lost 2 bases and 3 bases respectively, with 14 bases between them. This CDR3 contains 15 residues. The V gene's germline CDR1 is MDHEN and CDR2 SYDVKM. This sample is part of a study of low-dose radiotherapy and immunotherapy resistance in tumors.

This sequence joins TRBV28 and TRBJ2-7; D gene uncertain. The receptor's source is a human donor with advanced metastatic prostate, ovarian, gallbladder or colorectal cancer (not recorded which). This table probably holds off-target reads from a library built for another chain. DNA of the CDR3: TGTGCCAGCAGTTTAACTACGGCAGGTAGCTACGAGCAGTACTTC. This encodes CASSLTTAGSYEQYF. The whole variable domain, remainder taken from reference TRBV28 and TRBJ2-7, is DVKVTQSSRYLVKRTGEKVFLECVQDMDHENMFWYRQDPGLGLRLIYFSYDVKMKEKGDIPEGYSVSREKKERFSLILESASTNQTSMYLCASSLTTAGSYEQYFGPGTRLTVT.